The 21 T cell receptor beta chains below come from one sample, sequenced in a study of glioma-infiltrating T cells. The iRepertoire nested amplicon-rescue multiplex PCR amplified TCR alpha and beta CDR3s from RNA. TCRdb reprocessed the multiplex PCR reads with MiXCR, giving one entry per CDR3 protein. Of approximately 89,000 distinct CDR3 sequences listed, about a quarter are singletons. What was sequenced was glioma tissue, nonneoplastic brain tissue, or PBMCs (not recorded which). Source of these receptors: a human donor with low-grade glioma or glioblastoma, undergoing nonglioma brain surgery, or in good health (not recorded which).

V usage is TRBV12-3 or TRBV12-4 and J usage is TRBJ2-1; D call uncertain. The length of the CDR3 is 12 residues. V lost 1 base, J lost 8 bases, and 6 bases lay in between. The CDR3 region is CASSLVAYEQFF. CDR3 in DNA: TGTGCCAGCAGTTTAGTAGCATATGAGCAGTTCTTC.

A few counts support this clonotype. The chain recombines TRBV5-1 with TRBJ1-4; maybe TRBD1 (5 bases). The CDR3 spans 15 residues. V was pared by 0 bases and J by 4 bases, with 10 bases between. Germline CDR1 and CDR2: SGHRS and YFSETQ. For the CDR3, the DNA is TGCGCCAGCAGCTTGGTGGGGGGACTTAATGAAAAACTGTTTTTT. Translating it yields CASSLVGGLNEKLFF.

Note on this clonotype: A much larger clone is a single base away; this may be a read error. The V call is TRBV19, the J call TRBJ1-5; no firm D call. Germline CDR1 and CDR2: LNHDA and SQIVND (reference sequence). There are 12 residues in the CDR3. As DNA, the CDR3 is TGTGCCAGTACCGGGCCCTTTGAGCCCAAGCATTTT. It translates to CASTGPFEPKHF.

This clonotype occurred many times. The gene calls are TRBV6-1 and TRBJ1-5, with a tentative D call TRBD1 (5 bases). CDR3 size: 16 residues. CDR1 and CDR2 from the germline V gene are MNHNS and SASEGT. V dropped 5 bases and J dropped 9 bases, with 23 bases sitting between them. The CDR3: CASSSLQDPVTRPQHF. For the CDR3, the DNA is TGTGCCAGCAGTTCCTTACAGGACCCGGTCACCAGGCCCCAGCATTTT.

This chain uses TRBV5-1 with TRBJ1-2; D ambiguous. Germline V gene sequence: CDR1 SGHRS, CDR2 YFSETQ. Between the trimmed V and J ends, which lost 0 bases and 7 bases, there was a span of 10 bases. This CDR3 has 13 amino acids. In DNA form, the CDR3 reads TGCGCCAGCAGCTTGGAACCCCGCGGTGGCTACACCTTC. It translates to CASSLEPRGGYTF. The full variable domain, its missing parts supplied by reference TRBV5-1 and TRBJ1-2, is KAGVTQTPRYLIKTRGQQVTLSCSPISGHRSVSWYQQTPGQGLQFLFEYFSETQRNKGNFPGRFSGRQFSNSRSEMNVSTLELGDSALYLCASSLEPRGGYTFGSGTRLTVV.

Ten or more counts support this clonotype. The chain has TRBV6-6 and TRBJ2-3; the D is unclear. The CDR3 sequence is 16 residues long. Trimming removed 0 bases at V and 6 bases at J, with 16 bases between. The germline gives CDR1 MNHNY, CDR2 SVGAGI (reference sequence). The CDR3 spells CASSYSNLGLTDTQYF. The CDR3 DNA is TGTGCCAGCAGTTACTCCAACTTAGGATTAACCGATACGCAGTATTTT.

The table lists this clonotype with many counts. The CDR3 DNA reads TGTGCCAGCTTTCGGGACGCCGGCCCCTACGAGCAGTACTTC. It specifies CASFRDAGPYEQYF. The chain links TRBV6-2 or TRBV6-3 to TRBJ2-7; possibly TRBD1 or TRBD2 for D (5 bases each). Trimming cost V 8 bases and J 2 bases, with 16 bases left between them. Germline V lookup: CDR1 MNHEY, CDR2 SVGEGT. This CDR3 spans 14 amino acids.

In this sample, this clonotype turned up once. Mismatch with germline at one junction end may stem from a read error. The chain uses TRBV6-2 or TRBV6-3 and TRBJ2-4; D not resolved. The CDR3 runs to 16 residues. Germline V lookup: CDR1 MNHEY, CDR2 SVGEGT. CDR3 sequence (DNA): TGTGCCAGCAATTACCCAGGACCGATGTCCAAAAACATTCAGTACTTC. Protein product: CASNYPGPMSKNIQYF.

In this sample, this clonotype turned up once. The chain is built from TRBV29-1 and TRBJ2-7; D is unresolved. Trimming stripped 7 bases from V and 4 bases from J, with 14 bases between. CDR3 length equals 12 residues. Per the germline V gene, CDR1 is SQVTM and CDR2 is ANQGSEA. CDR3 in amino acids: CSALLGTYEQYF. The DNA of the CDR3 is TGCAGCGCCCTCCTCGGAACTTACGAGCAGTACTTC.

This clonotype was seen repeatedly, ten times or more. The chain is built from TRBV29-1 and TRBJ1-2, with D possibly being TRBD1 (6 bases). The CDR3 sequence is 12 residues long. Germline V gene lookup returns CDR1 SQVTM and CDR2 ANQGSEA. Trimming pared 5 bases from V and 2 bases from J, leaving 9 bases between. CDR3 amino acids: CSVQDSNYGYTF. DNA for the CDR3: TGCAGCGTTCAGGACAGCAACTATGGCTACACCTTC.

This clonotype has only one observation. This rearrangement joins TRBV18 to TRBJ2-3; possibly TRBD2 for D (6 bases). V was clipped by 5 bases and J by 6 bases, with 12 bases between them. The CDR3 loop spans 13 amino acids. The germline V gene has CDR1 KGHSH and CDR2 LQKENI. CDR3 in amino acids: CASSGAGGDTQYF. CDR3 in DNA: TGTGCCAGCTCAGGGGCCGGAGGGGATACGCAGTATTTT.

In its sample, this clonotype was seen once. Just one base apart from a much larger clone, this may be a read error. The chain links TRBV4-1 to TRBJ2-7, with TRBD2 as a possible D gene (6 bases). Per the germline V gene, CDR1 is MGHRA and CDR2 is YSYEKL. This CDR3 is built from 15 residues. V lost 0 bases, J lost 3 bases, and 12 bases lay in between. The CDR3 protein is CASSQDGRTDYEQYF. CDR3 DNA: TGCGCCAGCAGCCAAGATGGGAGGACTGACTACGAGCAGTACTTC.

The chain links TRBV7-9 to TRBJ2-1; 13 bases are a match to TRBD2. J was trimmed by 5 bases and V by 5 bases; bases with no gene match: 6. This CDR3 region has 16 residues. Germline V gene sequence: CDR1 SEHNR, CDR2 FQNEAQ (reference sequence). CDR3 nucleotide sequence: TGTGCCAGCAGCCCGGGACTAGCGGGGTCAAACAATGAGCAGTTCTTC. This codes for CASSPGLAGSNNEQFF.

The sample holds many counts of this clonotype. The chain combines TRBV15 with TRBJ1-2, with D tentatively TRBD1 (5 bases). Germline assignment: CDR1 LNHNV and CDR2 YYDKDF (reference sequence). The CDR3 contains 15 residues. Trimming removed 1 base from V and 4 bases from J, with 13 bases in between. Written as DNA, the CDR3 is TGTGCCACCAGCAGAGTCCGGCAGGGAGGCTATGGCTACACCTTC. It yields the protein CATSRVRQGGYGYTF.

This chain links TRBV29-1 with TRBJ2-4; 7 bases fit TRBD2. The CDR3 spans 17 residues. Losses at the gene ends were 4 bases for V and 3 bases for J; bases not matched to a gene: 15. Germline lookup yields CDR1 SQVTM and CDR2 ANQGSEA. This CDR3 is CSVVVSGPRVGKNIQYF. The CDR3 nucleotides read TGCAGCGTTGTTGTTAGCGGGCCACGGGTAGGCAAAAACATTCAGTACTTC.

This clonotype was detected ten times or more. V usage is TRBV20-1 and J usage is TRBJ1-2, with TRBD1 matching 9 bases. With V trimmed by 6 bases and J by 2 bases, 16 bases remained unmatched. The germline CDR1 and CDR2 sequences are DFQATT and SNEGSKA (reference sequence). The CDR3 consists of 17 residues. Here the CDR3 reads CSAHVGPGQGKNYGYTF. The DNA for the CDR3 is TGCAGTGCCCACGTTGGACCGGGACAGGGCAAAAACTATGGCTACACCTTC.

This sequence joins TRBV6-5 and TRBJ1-5; 9 positions agree with TRBD1. V gave up 4 bases and J gave up 2 bases; unmatched junction bases: 6. CDR1 is MNHEY, CDR2 SVGAGI, per germline. The CDR3 is made up of 16 amino acids. CDR3 sequence: CASSSPDRGGNQPQHF. CDR3 bases: TGTGCCAGCAGTTCCCCGGACAGGGGAGGCAATCAGCCCCAGCATTTT.

V gene TRBV2 combines with J gene TRBJ2-7; 8 bases align to TRBD2. Germline CDR1 and CDR2: SNHLY and FYNNEI. CDR3 length: 15 residues. The trim removed 5 bases at V and 1 base at J, leaving 7 bases unmatched. The CDR3 coding sequence is TGTGCCAGCAGTACTACTAGCGGTACGTCCTACGAGCAGTACTTC. It is translated as CASSTTSGTSYEQYF.

In its sample, this clonotype was seen many times. V and J are TRBV20-1 and TRBJ2-5; TRBD2 aligns across 10 bases. Germline V gene data show CDR1 as DFQATT and CDR2 as SNEGSKA (reference sequence). After removal of 3 bases from V and 4 bases from J, the junction contained 8 bases not matched to a gene. This CDR3 has 15 amino acids. CDR3 in DNA: TGCAGTGCTAGCCCTAGCGGGAGTAGAAGAGAGACCCAGTACTTC. As protein: CSASPSGSRRETQYF.

Regarding this clonotype: A clone one base away is much larger, so this may be a read error. The rearrangement uses TRBV2 and TRBJ1-3; no reliable D call. CDR3 length: 13 amino acids. The germline V gene has CDR1 SNHLY and CDR2 FYNNEI. CDR3 coding DNA: TGTGCCAGTCGGGAGGCCCCTGGAAACAACATATATTTT. Protein: CASREAPGNNIYF.

This clonotype was detected only a few times. This may be a read error: a much more frequent sequence differs by one nucleotide. The V call is TRBV6-1, the J call TRBJ2-7, with a possible D match to TRBD1 (5 bases). This CDR3 has 15 residues. CDR1 and CDR2 from the germline V gene are MNHNS and SASEGT. The CDR3 is CASSRDSLSSYGQYF. The CDR3 DNA sequence: TGTGCCAGCAGCCGCGACAGTTTAAGCTCCTACGGGCAGTACTTC.